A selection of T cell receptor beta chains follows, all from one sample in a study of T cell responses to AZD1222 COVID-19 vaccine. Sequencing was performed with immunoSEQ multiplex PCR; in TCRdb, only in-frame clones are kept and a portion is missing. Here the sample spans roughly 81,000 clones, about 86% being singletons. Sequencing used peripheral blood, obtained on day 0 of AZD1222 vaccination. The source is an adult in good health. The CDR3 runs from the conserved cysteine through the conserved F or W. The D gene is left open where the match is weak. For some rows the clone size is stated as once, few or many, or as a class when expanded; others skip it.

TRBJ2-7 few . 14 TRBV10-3 CAIRGGTGTYEQYF TGTGCCATCAGAGGGGGGACCGGGACCTACGAGCAGTACTTC
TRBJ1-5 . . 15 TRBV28 CASSFLGIGNQPQHF TGTGCCAGCAGTTTTTTGGGGATAGGCAATCAGCCCCAGCATTTT
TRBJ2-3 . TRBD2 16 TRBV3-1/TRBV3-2 CASSLGLSGYTDTQYF TGTGCCAGCAGCCTGGGACTAAGCGGGTACACAGATACGCAGTATTTT
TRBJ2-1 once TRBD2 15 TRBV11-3 CASSLASGSSNEQFF TGTGCCAGCAGCTTAGCTAGCGGGAGTTCCAATGAGCAGTTCTTC
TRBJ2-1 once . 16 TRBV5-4 CASRTWDGGPFGEQFF TGTGCCAGCAGAACCTGGGACGGGGGGCCCTTCGGTGAGCAGTTCTTC
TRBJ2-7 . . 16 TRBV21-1 CASRQGTSGSLYEQYF TGTGCCAGCAGACAGGGGACTAGCGGGAGCCTCTACGAGCAGTACTTC
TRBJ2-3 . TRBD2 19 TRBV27 CASSRPGLAGGPSTDTQYF TGTGCCAGCAGTCGGCCGGGACTAGCGGGAGGCCCTAGCACAGATACGCAGTATTTT
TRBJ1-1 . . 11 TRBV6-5 CASRRGFEAFF TGTGCCAGCAGACGGGGTTTTGAAGCTTTCTTT
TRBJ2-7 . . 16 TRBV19 CASSIIWGQGTYEQYF TGTGCCAGTAGTATAATATGGGGTCAGGGGACCTACGAGCAGTACTTC
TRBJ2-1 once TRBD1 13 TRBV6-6 CASSLGQINEQFF TGTGCCAGCAGTTTGGGACAGATCAATGAGCAGTTCTTC
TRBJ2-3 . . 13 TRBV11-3 CASSLDGLGTQYF TGTGCCAGCAGCTTAGATGGTCTGGGTACGCAGTATTTT
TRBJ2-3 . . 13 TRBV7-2 CASTSRSTDTQYF TGTGCCAGCACCTCCCGAAGCACAGATACGCAGTATTTT
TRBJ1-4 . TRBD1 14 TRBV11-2 CASSDRGRSEKLFF TGTGCCAGCAGCGACAGGGGGAGATCGGAAAAACTGTTTTTT
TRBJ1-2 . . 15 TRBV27 CASSLWGGMGYGYTF TGTGCCAGCAGTTTATGGGGGGGGATGGGTTATGGCTACACCTTC
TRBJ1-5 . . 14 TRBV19 CASSITGYNQPQHF TGTGCCAGTAGTATCACAGGGTATAATCAGCCCCAGCATTTT
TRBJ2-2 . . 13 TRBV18 CASSPGQSGELFF TGTGCCAGCTCACCGGGGCAGTCCGGGGAGCTGTTTTTT
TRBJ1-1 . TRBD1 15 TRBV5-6 CASSLGDRAYTEAFF TGTGCCAGCAGCTTGGGGGACAGGGCATACACTGAAGCTTTCTTT
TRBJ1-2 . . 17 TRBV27 CASSLSPWTRGVYGYTF TGTGCCAGCAGTTTAAGTCCTTGGACACGAGGGGTCTATGGCTACACCTTC
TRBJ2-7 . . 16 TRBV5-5 CASSSSTRVQTYEQYF TGTGCCAGCAGCTCCAGCACCAGGGTCCAAACTTACGAGCAGTACTTC
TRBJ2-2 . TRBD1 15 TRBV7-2 CASSLGQGGTGELFF TGTGCCAGCAGCTTAGGACAGGGTGGCACCGGGGAGCTGTTTTTT
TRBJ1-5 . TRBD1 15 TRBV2 CASRVQGASNQPQHF TGTGCCAGCAGGGTTCAGGGGGCCAGCAATCAGCCCCAGCATTTT
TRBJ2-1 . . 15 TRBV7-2 CASSFGWGSRDEQFF TGTGCCAGCAGCTTCGGCTGGGGATCGAGGGACGAGCAGTTCTTC
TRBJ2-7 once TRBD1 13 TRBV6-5 CATRTGQSYEQYF TGTGCCACCCGGACAGGGCAGTCCTACGAGCAGTACTTC
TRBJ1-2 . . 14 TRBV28 CASRRRTVNYGYTF TGTGCCAGCAGACGAAGGACGGTAAACTATGGCTACACCTTC
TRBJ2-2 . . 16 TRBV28 CASSFLSGGNTGELFF TGTGCCAGCAGTTTCCTATCGGGCGGAAACACCGGGGAGCTGTTTTTT
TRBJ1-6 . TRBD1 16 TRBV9 CASSVGGTGTFSPLHF TGTGCCAGCAGCGTAGGAGGGACAGGGACTTTTTCACCCCTCCACTTT
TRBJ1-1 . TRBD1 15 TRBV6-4 CASSNLAGGNTEAFF TGTGCCAGCAGCAACCTCGCAGGGGGGAACACTGAAGCTTTCTTT
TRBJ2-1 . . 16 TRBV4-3 CASSQERRDPYNEQFF TGCGCCAGCAGCCAAGAGCGGCGGGACCCCTACAATGAGCAGTTCTTC
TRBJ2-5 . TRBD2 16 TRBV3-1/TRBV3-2 CASSPGTSGDQETQYF TGTGCTAGCAGCCCAGGCACTAGCGGGGACCAAGAGACCCAGTACTTC
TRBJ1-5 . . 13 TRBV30 CAWRGSSNQPQHF TGTGCCTGGAGGGGTTCGAGCAATCAGCCCCAGCATTTT
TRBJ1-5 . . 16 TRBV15 CATSRAEGIANQPQHF TGTGCCACCAGCAGAGCGGAGGGGATCGCCAATCAGCCCCAGCATTTT
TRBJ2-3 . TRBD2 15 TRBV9 CASSVGGGGTDTQYF TGTGCCAGCAGCGTAGGCGGGGGGGGCACAGATACGCAGTATTTT
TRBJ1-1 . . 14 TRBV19 CASSHRDLKTEAFF TGTGCCAGTAGCCACAGGGATCTGAAGACTGAAGCTTTCTTT
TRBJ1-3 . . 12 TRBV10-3 CAISTGMSTIYF TGTGCCATCAGCACAGGGATGAGCACCATATATTTT
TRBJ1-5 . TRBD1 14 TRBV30 CAWTQGNGNQPQHF TGTGCCTGGACACAGGGGAACGGCAATCAGCCCCAGCATTTT
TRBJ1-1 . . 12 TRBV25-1 CASSESRYEAFF TGTGCCAGCAGTGAATCCCGGTATGAAGCTTTCTTT
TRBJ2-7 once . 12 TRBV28 CASRHSAYEQYF TGTGCCAGCAGACATTCCGCCTACGAGCAGTACTTC
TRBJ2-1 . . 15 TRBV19 CASGPWSSSYNEQFF TGTGCCAGCGGACCCTGGTCCAGCTCCTACAATGAGCAGTTCTTC
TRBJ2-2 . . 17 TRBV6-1 CASSEYVMSVYTGELFF TGTGCCAGCAGTGAATACGTAATGTCGGTATACACCGGGGAGCTGTTTTTT
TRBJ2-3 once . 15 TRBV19 CASHSGGARTDTQYF TGTGCCAGCCATAGTGGGGGGGCGCGGACAGATACGCAGTATTTT
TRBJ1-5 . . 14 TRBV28 CASSLGKWNQPQHF TGTGCCAGCAGTTTGGGGAAGTGGAATCAGCCCCAGCATTTT